One sample yielded the 2 T cell receptor beta chains listed below, sequenced in a study of Ad26.COV2.S vaccination and SARS-CoV-2 variants. Sequenced by immunoSEQ multiplex PCR; TCRdb stores in-frame clones only, minus some. Counted here are some 240,000 clones, around nine tenths occurring once; the ten biggest clones make up approximately 3%. Sample treatment: roughly 20 received Ad26.COV2.S at low or high dose, single or two shots; five or six received placebo; per-sample allocation not given. At day 63 after the first vaccine or placebo injection, samples were drawn. The sample in question was peripheral blood, obtained in a trial of Ad26.COV2.S vaccine versus placebo. These receptors were obtained from a person aged 18-60 years who received the Ad26.COV2.S COVID-19 vaccine or a placebo.

The gene calls are TRBV29-1 and TRBJ2-2; the match to TRBD2 covers 14 bases. V lost 7 bases and J lost 4; bases outside the gene matches: 8. Germline values: CDR1 SQVTM, CDR2 ANQGSEA. The CDR3 length is 16 residues. This CDR3 is CSAKTSGRVGTGELFF. For the CDR3, the DNA is TGCAGCGCTAAGACTAGCGGGAGGGTTGGCACCGGGGAGCTGTTTTTT.

The chain couples TRBV19 to TRBJ1-5; D not resolved. V lost 3 bases to trimming and J lost 3 bases, with 21 bases between them. This CDR3 is 18 amino acids long. From germline, CDR1 is LNHDA and CDR2 SQIVND (reference sequence). The CDR3 DNA reads as TGTGCCAGTAGTATGCGCGTAACATTGGGCCTAAACAATCAGCCCCAGCATTTT. The encoded protein is CASSMRVTLGLNNQPQHF. Supplemented by reference TRBV19 and TRBJ1-5, the full variable domain reads DGGITQSPKYLFRKEGQNVTLSCEQNLNHDAMYWYRQDPGQGLRLIYYSQIVNDFQKGDIAEGYSVSREKKESFPLTVTSAQKNPTAFYLCASSMRVTLGLNNQPQHFGDGTRLSIL.